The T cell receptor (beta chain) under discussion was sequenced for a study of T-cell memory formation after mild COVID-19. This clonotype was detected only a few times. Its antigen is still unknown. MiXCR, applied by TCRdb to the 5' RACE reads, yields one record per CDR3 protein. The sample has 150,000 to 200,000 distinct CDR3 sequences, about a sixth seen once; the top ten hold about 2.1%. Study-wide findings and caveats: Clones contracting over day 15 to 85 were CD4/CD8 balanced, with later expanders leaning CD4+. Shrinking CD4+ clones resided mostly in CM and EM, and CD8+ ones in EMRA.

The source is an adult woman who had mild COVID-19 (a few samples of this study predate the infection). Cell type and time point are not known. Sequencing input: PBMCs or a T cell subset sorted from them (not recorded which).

This chain's CDR3 is CASSLLVGGGAGEQYF. CDR3 DNA: TGTGCCAGCAGCCTCCTCGTGGGCGGGGGGGCCGGCGAGCAGTACTTC. The chain is built from TRBV7-2 and TRBJ2-7; 9 nucleotides match TRBD2. The CDR3 is 16 amino acids. CDR1 and CDR2 from the germline V gene are SGHTA and FQGNSA. The J segment lost 6 bases and the V segment lost 5 bases, leaving 14 bases of the junction unmatched.